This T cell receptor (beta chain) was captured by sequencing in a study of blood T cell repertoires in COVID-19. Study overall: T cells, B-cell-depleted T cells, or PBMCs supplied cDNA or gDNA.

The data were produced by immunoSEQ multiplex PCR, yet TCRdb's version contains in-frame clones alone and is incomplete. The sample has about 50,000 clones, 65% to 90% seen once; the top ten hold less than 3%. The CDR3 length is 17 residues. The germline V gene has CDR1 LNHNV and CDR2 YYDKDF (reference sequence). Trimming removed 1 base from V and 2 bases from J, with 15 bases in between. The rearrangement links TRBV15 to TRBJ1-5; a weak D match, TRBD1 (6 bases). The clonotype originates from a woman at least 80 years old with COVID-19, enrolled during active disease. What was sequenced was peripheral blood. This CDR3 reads CATSRGPLTGGNQPQHF. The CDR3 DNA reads TGTGCCACCAGCAGAGGCCCGCTGACAGGAGGCAATCAGCCCCAGCATTTT. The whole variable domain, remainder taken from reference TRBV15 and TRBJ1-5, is DAMVIQNPRYQVTQFGKPVTLSCSQTLNHNVMYWYQQKSSQAPKLLFHYYDKDFNNEADTPDNFQSRRPNTSFCFLDIRSPGLGDTAMYLCATSRGPLTGGNQPQHFGDGTRLSIL.